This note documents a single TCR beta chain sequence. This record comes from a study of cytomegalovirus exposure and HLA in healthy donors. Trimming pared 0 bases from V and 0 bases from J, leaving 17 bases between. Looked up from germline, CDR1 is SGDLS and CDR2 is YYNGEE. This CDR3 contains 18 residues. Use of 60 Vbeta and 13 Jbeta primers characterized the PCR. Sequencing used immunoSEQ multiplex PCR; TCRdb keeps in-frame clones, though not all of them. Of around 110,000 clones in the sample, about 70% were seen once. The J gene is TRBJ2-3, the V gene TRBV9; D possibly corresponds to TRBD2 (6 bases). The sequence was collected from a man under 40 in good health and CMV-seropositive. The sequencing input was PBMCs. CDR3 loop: CASSVGGAGLTSTDTQYF. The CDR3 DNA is TGTGCCAGCAGCGTAGGGGGCGCGGGGTTAACAAGCACAGATACGCAGTATTTT.